The following is a T cell receptor (beta chain) sequence with its context. Its matching antigen is unknown. Via template switching, UMIs carrying a 6-nucleotide sample barcode were introduced. TCRdb re-called the 5' RACE reads; one entry per CDR3 protein, DNA not given. This sample's clone table lists about 380,000 distinct CDR3 sequences. This entry belongs to a study of monozygotic twins with inflammatory bowel disease. The V gene's germline CDR1 is LGHDT and CDR2 YNNKEL (reference sequence). CDR3 length equals 16 residues. Broader study findings: What may have added variability to patient repertoires is that immunosuppressive treatments differed. Concordant and discordant twins showed no difference in repertoire similarity, possibly from limited power.

The sequence was collected from a human donor with ulcerative colitis or Crohn's disease, or a healthy co-twin of an affected twin (not recorded which). This sequence joins TRBV3-1 and TRBJ2-3. Sequencing was carried out using blood. The CDR3 protein is CASSLISGVSTDTQYF.